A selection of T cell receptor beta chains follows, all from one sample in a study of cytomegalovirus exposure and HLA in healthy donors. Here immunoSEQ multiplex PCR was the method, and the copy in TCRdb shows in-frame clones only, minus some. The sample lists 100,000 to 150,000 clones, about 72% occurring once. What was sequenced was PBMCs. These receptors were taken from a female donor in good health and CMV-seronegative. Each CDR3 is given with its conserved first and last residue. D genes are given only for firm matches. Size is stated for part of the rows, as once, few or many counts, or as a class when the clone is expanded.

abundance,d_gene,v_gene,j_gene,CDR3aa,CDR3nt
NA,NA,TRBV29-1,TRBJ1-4,CSVYGEVGNEKLFF,TGCAGCGTTTACGGGGAAGTTGGTAATGAAAAACTGTTTTTT
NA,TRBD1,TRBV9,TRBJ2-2,CASSEQGARTGELFF,TGTGCCAGCAGTGAACAGGGGGCTAGGACCGGGGAGCTGTTTTTT
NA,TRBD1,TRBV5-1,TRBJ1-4,CASSTRDRDEKLFF,TGCGCCAGCAGCACCCGGGACAGGGATGAAAAACTGTTTTTT
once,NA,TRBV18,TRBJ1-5,CASSPPYNSNQPQHF,TGTGCCAGCTCACCACCTTACAATAGCAATCAGCCCCAGCATTTT
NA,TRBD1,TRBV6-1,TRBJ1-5,CASDRVNSNQPQHF,TGTGCCTCGGACAGGGTAAATAGCAATCAGCCCCAGCATTTT
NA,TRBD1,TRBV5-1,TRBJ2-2,CASSPGQENTGELFF,TGCGCCAGCAGCCCCGGACAGGAGAACACCGGGGAGCTGTTTTTT
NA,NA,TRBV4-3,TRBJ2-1,CASSQVLGLSNEQFF,TGCGCCAGCAGCCAAGTACTGGGGCTTTCCAATGAGCAGTTCTTC
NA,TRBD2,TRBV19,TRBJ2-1,CASSPSGRGTYNEQFF,TGTGCCAGTAGTCCTAGCGGGAGGGGGACCTACAATGAGCAGTTCTTC
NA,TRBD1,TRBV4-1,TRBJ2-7,CASSQALQGYEQYF,TGCGCCAGCAGCCAAGCACTACAGGGGTACGAGCAGTACTTC
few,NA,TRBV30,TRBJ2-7,CAWKMGPYEQYF,TGTGCCTGGAAGATGGGGCCCTACGAGCAGTACTTC
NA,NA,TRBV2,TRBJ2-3,CASSDLTDTQYF,TGTGCCAGCAGTGACCTCACAGATACGCAGTATTTT
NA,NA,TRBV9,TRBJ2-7,CASSEGGRTYEQYF,TGTGCCAGCAGCGAAGGGGGTCGCACCTACGAGCAGTACTTC
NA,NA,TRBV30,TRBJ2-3,CAWEPKTHTNTQYF,TGTGCCTGGGAACCCAAAACACATACTAATACGCAGTATTTT
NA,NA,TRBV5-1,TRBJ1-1,CASTPKVQGTPTWNTEAFF,TGCGCCAGCACCCCGAAGGTCCAGGGCACTCCTACTTGGAACACTGAAGCTTTCTTT
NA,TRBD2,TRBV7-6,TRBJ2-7,CASSPTPGRDYEQYF,TGTGCCAGCAGCCCAACCCCGGGGAGGGACTACGAGCAGTACTTC
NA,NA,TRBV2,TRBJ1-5,CASSEAERNQPQHF,TGTGCCAGCAGTGAAGCGGAGAGGAATCAGCCCCAGCATTTT
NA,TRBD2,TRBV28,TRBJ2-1,CASSGTSGIEQFF,TGTGCCAGCAGCGGGACTAGCGGGATTGAGCAGTTCTTC
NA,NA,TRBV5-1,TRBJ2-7,CASSADRFYEQYF,TGCGCCAGCAGCGCAGACAGGTTTTACGAGCAGTACTTC
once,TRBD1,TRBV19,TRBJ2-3,CASSIGDRATDTQYF,TGTGCCAGTAGTATAGGGGACAGGGCGACAGATACGCAGTATTTT
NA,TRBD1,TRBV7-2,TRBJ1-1,CASSSPSGTGGAERTEAFF,TGTGCCAGCAGCTCCCCCTCCGGGACAGGGGGCGCCGAGAGGACTGAAGCTTTCTTT
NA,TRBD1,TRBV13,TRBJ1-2,CASSPWDREGNYGYTF,TGTGCCAGCAGCCCCTGGGACAGGGAGGGGAACTATGGCTACACCTTC
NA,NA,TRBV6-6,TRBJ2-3,CASSYAPGVGTDTQYF,TGTGCCAGCAGTTACGCCCCGGGAGTAGGCACAGATACGCAGTATTTT
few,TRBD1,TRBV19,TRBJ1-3,CASSGTANSGNTIYF,TGTGCCAGTAGTGGGACAGCGAACTCTGGAAACACCATATATTTT
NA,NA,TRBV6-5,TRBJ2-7,CASTKISTGSYEQYF,TGTGCCAGCACTAAAATATCGACAGGATCCTACGAGCAGTACTTC
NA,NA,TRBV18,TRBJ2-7,CASSPPGVVGTYEQYF,TGTGCCAGCTCACCCCCGGGGGTCGTGGGGACCTACGAGCAGTACTTC
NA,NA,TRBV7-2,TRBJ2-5,CASSPQETQYF,TGTGCCAGCAGCCCACAAGAGACCCAGTACTTC
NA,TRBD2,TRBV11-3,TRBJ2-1,CASSPGLAGGSRDEQFF,TGTGCCAGCAGCCCGGGACTAGCGGGAGGAAGTCGAGATGAGCAGTTCTTC
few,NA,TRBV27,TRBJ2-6,CASSRTDSGANVLTF,TGTGCCAGCAGTCGCACAGACTCTGGGGCCAACGTCCTGACTTTC
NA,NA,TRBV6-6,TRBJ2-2,CASSYGRGELFF,TGTGCCAGCAGTTACGGGCGCGGGGAGCTGTTTTTT
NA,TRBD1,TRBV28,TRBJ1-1,CASSTFSDRGTEAFF,TGTGCCAGCAGCACCTTCTCGGACAGGGGAACTGAAGCTTTCTTT
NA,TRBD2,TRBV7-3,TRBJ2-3,CASSPGTSGSHTDTQYF,TGTGCCAGCAGCCCAGGGACTAGCGGGAGCCACACAGATACGCAGTATTTT